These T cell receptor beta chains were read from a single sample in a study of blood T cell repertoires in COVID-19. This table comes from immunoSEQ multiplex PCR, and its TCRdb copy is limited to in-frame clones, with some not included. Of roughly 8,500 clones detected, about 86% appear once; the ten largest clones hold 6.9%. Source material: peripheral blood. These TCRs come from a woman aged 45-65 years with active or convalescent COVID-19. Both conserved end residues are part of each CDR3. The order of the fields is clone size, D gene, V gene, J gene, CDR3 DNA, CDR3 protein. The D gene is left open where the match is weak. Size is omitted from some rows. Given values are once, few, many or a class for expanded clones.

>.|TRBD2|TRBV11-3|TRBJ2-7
TGTGCCAGCAGCCGGACTAGCGGGGGGACGCGGACATCCTACGAGCAGTACTTC
CASSRTSGGTRTSYEQYF
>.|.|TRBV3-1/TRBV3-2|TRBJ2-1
TGTGCCAGCAGCCAAAACAGGGTGTGGGACAATGAGCAGTTCTTC
CASSQNRVWDNEQFF
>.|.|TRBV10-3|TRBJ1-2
TGTGCCATCGGCGGGGGCCCTAACTATGGCTACACCTTC
CAIGGGPNYGYTF
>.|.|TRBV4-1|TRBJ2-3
TGCGCCAGCAGCCGGCTAGACGCAGATACGCAGTATTTT
CASSRLDADTQYF
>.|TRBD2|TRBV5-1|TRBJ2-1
TGCGCCAGCAGCTCGGCGGGGACTACCTACAATGAGCAGTTCTTC
CASSSAGTTYNEQFF
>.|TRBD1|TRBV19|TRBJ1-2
TGTGCCAGTAGTAGTCAGGGGGTAGCTGGCTACACCTTC
CASSSQGVAGYTF
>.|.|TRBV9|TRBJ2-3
TGTGCCAGCAGCGTAGGGGCAGGGCCTTCAGATACGCAGTATTTT
CASSVGAGPSDTQYF
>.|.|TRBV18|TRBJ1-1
TGTGCCAGCTCACGATACAGTTACGTCGACACTGAAGCTTTCTTT
CASSRYSYVDTEAFF
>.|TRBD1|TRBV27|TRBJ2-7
TGTGCCAGCAGCCAAACGTGGGGACAGGTTTACGAGCAGTACTTC
CASSQTWGQVYEQYF
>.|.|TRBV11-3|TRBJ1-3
TGTGCCAGCAGCTTAGCCACAGGCGGTTATGGAAACACCATATATTTT
CASSLATGGYGNTIYF
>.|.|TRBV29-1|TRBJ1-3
TGCAGCGTTGTGGAGGGAGAATCAAACACCATATATTTT
CSVVEGESNTIYF
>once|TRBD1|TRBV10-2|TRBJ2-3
TGCGCCAGCAGGGAGACAGGGGGCACAGATACGCAGTATTTT
CASRETGGTDTQYF
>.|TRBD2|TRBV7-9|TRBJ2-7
TGTGCCAGCAGCCCAACTAGCGGGGGCTACGAGCAGTACTTC
CASSPTSGGYEQYF
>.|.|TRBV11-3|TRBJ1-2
TGTGCCAGCAGCTTATTGGGTGCAGGAGGGGCTAACTATGGCTACACCTTC
CASSLLGAGGANYGYTF
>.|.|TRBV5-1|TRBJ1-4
TGCGCCAGCAGCTTGGGAGGGGGGGACGAAAAACTGTTTTTT
CASSLGGGDEKLFF
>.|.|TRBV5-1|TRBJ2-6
TGCGCCAGCAGCTTGCCCCCCCTCTCTGGGGCCAACGTCCTGACTTTC
CASSLPPLSGANVLTF
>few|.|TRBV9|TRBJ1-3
TGTGCCAGCAGCGTCTCCGGGACACAGGGAAACACCATATATTTT
CASSVSGTQGNTIYF
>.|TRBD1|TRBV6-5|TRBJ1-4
TGTGCCAGCAGTTCTTTTCAGGGGGTAGGACTGTTTTTT
CASSSFQGVGLFF
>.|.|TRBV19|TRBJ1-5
TGTGCCAGTAGTATGGCAAACAGTTTGGGTAGTTTGGCCCAGCATTTT
CASSMANSLGSLAQHF
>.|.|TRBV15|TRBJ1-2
TGTGCCACCAGCAGAGATGATGCGGTATTGGATGGCTACACCTTC
CATSRDDAVLDGYTF
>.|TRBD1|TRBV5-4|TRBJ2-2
TGTGCCAGCAGCCCTGGGGCAGGGGGCAAGACCGGGGAGCTGTTTTTT
CASSPGAGGKTGELFF
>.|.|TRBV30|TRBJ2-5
TGTGCCTGGAATTCCGCGGAGACCCAGTACTTC
CAWNSAETQYF
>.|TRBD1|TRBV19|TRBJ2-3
TGTGCCAGTAGTTTCTCATCCGGGACAGGGACAGATACGCAGTATTTT
CASSFSSGTGTDTQYF
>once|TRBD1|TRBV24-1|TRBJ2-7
TGTGCCACCAGTTCGACAGGGGCCGCCTACGAGCAGTACTTC
CATSSTGAAYEQYF
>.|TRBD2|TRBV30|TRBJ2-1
TGTGCCTGGAGTGTTGGTGTTAGCGGGAGGGTCAATGAGCAGTTCTTC
CAWSVGVSGRVNEQFF
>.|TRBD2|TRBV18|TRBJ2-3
TGTGCCAGCTCACCTAGCGGGGGATCCACAGATACGCAGTATTTT
CASSPSGGSTDTQYF
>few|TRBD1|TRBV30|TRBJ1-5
TGTGCCTGGGGGACAGGGGGAAATCAGCCCCAGCATTTT
CAWGTGGNQPQHF
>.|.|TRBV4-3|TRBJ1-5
TGCGCCAGCAGCCAAGAATTTGGGGGAGGGGATAGCAATCAGCCCCAGCATTTT
CASSQEFGGGDSNQPQHF
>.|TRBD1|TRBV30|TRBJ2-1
TGTGCCTGGAGTTGGGACAGGGCTAATGAGCAGTTCTTC
CAWSWDRANEQFF
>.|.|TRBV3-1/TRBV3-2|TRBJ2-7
TGTGCCAGCAGCCAAGGCGCTGCGGGACCTTTCGGTGAGGAGCAGTACTTC
CASSQGAAGPFGEEQYF
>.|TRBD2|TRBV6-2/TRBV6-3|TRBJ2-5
TGTGCCAGCAGTTTACCCCCCGGGACTAGCGGATTAGCCCAAGAGACCCAGTACTTC
CASSLPPGTSGLAQETQYF
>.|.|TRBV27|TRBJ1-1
TGTGCCAGCAGTTTATTTGGTCGGGAAGCTTTCTTT
CASSLFGREAFF
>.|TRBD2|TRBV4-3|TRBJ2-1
TGCGCCAGCAGCTTGGGACTAGCGGGAGGGCCGGGATACAATGAGCAGTTCTTC
CASSLGLAGGPGYNEQFF
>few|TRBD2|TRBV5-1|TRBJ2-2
TGCGCCAGCAGCTCCATAGCGGGAGTTGACACCGGGGAGCTGTTTTTT
CASSSIAGVDTGELFF
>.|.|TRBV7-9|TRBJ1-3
TGTGCCAGCAGCTCCCGGTCCAACTCTGGAAACACCATATATTTT
CASSSRSNSGNTIYF
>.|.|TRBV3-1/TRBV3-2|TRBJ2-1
TGTGCCAGCAGCCAAGGATTTGGAGGGTGGGATGAGCAGTTCTTC
CASSQGFGGWDEQFF
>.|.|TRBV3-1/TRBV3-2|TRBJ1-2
TGTGCCAGCAAGGGAACAGGCTTATCTGCTAACTATGGCTACACCTTC
CASKGTGLSANYGYTF
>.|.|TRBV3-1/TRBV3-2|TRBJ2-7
TGTGCCAGCAGCCTCCTCGCTCCCAGGATCCACGAGCAGTACTTC
CASSLLAPRIHEQYF
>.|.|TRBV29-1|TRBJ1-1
TGCAGCGTCGGATTTACAGGGAACACTGAAGCTTTCTTT
CSVGFTGNTEAFF
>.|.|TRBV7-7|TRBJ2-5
TGTGCCAGCAGCCCCACGCAGGGGAACGGCGAGACCCAGTACTTC
CASSPTQGNGETQYF
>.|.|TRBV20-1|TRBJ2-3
TGCAGTGCTAGAACAGTAGATACGCAGTATTTT
CSARTVDTQYF
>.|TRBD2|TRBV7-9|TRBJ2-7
TGTGCCGGCGGGAGGCGCTACGAGCAGTACTTC
CAGGRRYEQYF
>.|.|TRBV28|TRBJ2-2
TGTGCCAGCAGCCCATTATGGGGGCAAAACACCGGGGAGCTGTTTTTT
CASSPLWGQNTGELFF
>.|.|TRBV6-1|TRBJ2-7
TGTGCCAGCAGTGAAGCGCACAGCTACGAGCAGTACTTC
CASSEAHSYEQYF
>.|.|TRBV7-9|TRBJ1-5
TGTGCCAGCAGCTACGGGGGTGGCAATCAGCCCCAGCATTTT
CASSYGGGNQPQHF
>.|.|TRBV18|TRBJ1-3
TGTGCCAGCTCACCAGAGTCTCCCACCATATATTTT
CASSPESPTIYF
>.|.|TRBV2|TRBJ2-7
TGTGCCAGCGGACGGGAGTACGAGCAGTACTTC
CASGREYEQYF
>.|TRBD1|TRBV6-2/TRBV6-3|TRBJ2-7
TGTGCCAGCAGTTACTCCGACAGGGGGTCTCCCTACGAGCAGTACTTC
CASSYSDRGSPYEQYF